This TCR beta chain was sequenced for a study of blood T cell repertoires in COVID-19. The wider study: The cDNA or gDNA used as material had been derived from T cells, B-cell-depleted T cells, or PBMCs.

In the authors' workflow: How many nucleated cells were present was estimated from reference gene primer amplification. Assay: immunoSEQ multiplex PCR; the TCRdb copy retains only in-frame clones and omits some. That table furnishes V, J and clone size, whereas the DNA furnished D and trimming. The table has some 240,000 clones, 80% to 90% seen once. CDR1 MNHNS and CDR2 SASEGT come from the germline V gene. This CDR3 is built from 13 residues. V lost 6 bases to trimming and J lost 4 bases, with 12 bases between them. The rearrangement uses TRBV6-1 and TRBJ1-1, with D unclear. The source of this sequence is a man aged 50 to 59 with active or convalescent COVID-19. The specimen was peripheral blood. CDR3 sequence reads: CASRVGGVTEAFF. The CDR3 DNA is TGTGCCAGCAGGGTAGGAGGCGTCACTGAAGCTTTCTTT.